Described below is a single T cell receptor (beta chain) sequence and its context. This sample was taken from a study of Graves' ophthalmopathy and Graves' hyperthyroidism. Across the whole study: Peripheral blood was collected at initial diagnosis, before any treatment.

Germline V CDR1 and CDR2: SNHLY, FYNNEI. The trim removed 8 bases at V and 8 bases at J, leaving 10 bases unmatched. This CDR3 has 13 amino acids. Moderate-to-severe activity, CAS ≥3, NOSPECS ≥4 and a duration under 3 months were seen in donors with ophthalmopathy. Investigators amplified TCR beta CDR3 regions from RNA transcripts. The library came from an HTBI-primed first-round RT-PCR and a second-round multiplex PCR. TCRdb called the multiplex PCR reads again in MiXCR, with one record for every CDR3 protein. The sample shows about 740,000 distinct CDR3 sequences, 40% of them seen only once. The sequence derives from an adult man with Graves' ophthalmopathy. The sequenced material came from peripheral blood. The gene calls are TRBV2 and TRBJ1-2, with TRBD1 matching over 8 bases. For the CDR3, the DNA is TGTGCCAGCGGTTCCGGACAGGGTGAGGGCTACACCTTC. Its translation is CASGSGQGEGYTF.